This T cell receptor (beta chain) was sequenced in a study of memory CD4+ T cells and cytomegalovirus serostatus. Study findings and constraints: Of about 150 reported CMV TCRbeta sequences, roughly 67 were found in memory CD4+ repertoires. The CMV-associated TCR signature appears largely within the CD4+ memory repertoire.

The sort gate was single viable CD3+CD4+CD8-CD45RO+ cells for memory CD4+ T cells. Serostatus was set by detecting CMV pp150, pp28, p38, p52 IgG. Original analysis: After removing out-of-frame reads, millions of distinct TCRbeta sequences remained. Clones were sequenced by immunoSEQ multiplex PCR, and TCRdb holds only the in-frame ones, with some missing. V and J calls and clone size are given by that table; D and trimming were obtained from the DNA. The table shows some 87,000 clones, with about four fifths occurring only once. With 6 bases clipped from V and 7 bases from J, the junction kept 7 bases outside the gene matches. The CDR3 extends over 14 amino acids. Germline CDR1 reads MNHNS; CDR2 reads SASEGT. Notes on this clone: The antigen is not known.

The receptor was derived from an adult in good health and CMV-seropositive. Sequencing was carried out using memory CD4+ T cells from blood. This chain joins TRBV6-1 and TRBJ2-1; 9 bases map to TRBD1. The CDR3 is CASRGQGVRNEQFF. The CDR3 DNA follows: TGTGCCAGCAGGGGACAGGGAGTTCGGAATGAGCAGTTCTTC.